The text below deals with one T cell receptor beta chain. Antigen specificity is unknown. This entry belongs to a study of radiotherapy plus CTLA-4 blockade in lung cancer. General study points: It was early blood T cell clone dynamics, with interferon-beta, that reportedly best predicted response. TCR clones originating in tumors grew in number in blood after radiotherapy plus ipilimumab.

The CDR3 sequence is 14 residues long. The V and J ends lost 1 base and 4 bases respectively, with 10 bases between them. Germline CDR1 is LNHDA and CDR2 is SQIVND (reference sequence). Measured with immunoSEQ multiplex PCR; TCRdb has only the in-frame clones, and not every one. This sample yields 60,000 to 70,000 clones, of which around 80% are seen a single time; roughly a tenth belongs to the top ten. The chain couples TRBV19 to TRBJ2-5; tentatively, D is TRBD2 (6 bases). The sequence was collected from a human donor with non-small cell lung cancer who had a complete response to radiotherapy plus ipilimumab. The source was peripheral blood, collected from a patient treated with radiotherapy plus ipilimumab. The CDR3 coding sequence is TGTGCCAGTAGTATAGTTCCCGGGGGAGAGACCCAGTACTTC. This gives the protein CASSIVPGGETQYF.